The 2 T cell receptor beta chains presented below share a single source sample, sequenced in a study of Graves' ophthalmopathy and Graves' hyperthyroidism. As the template, RNA transcripts were used to amplify TCR beta CDR3 regions. An initial RT-PCR round employing HTBI primers preceded a second-round multiplex PCR. TCRdb re-derived calls from the multiplex PCR reads in MiXCR, one entry per CDR3 protein. This sample has hundreds of thousands of distinct CDR3 sequences, with 13% to 15% found just once. Input material: blood. These receptors were collected from a woman aged 25 to 39 with Graves' ophthalmopathy.

This rearrangement joins TRBV6-5 to TRBJ1-2; 7 bases fit TRBD1. Germline V gene data show CDR1 as MNHEY and CDR2 as SVGAGI. With V trimmed by 0 bases and J by 2 bases, 6 bases remained unmatched. The CDR3 has 16 residues. Here the CDR3 reads CASSYSTRQGNYGYTF. The DNA of the CDR3 is TGTGCCAGCAGTTACTCGACGCGACAGGGAAACTATGGCTACACCTTC.

In this sample, this clonotype turned up many times. The genes are TRBV30 and TRBJ1-1; no firm D call. V lost 5 bases to trimming and J lost 3 bases, with 16 bases between them. CDR1 GTSNPN and CDR2 SVGIG come from the germline V gene (reference sequence). This CDR3 is built from 14 residues. The CDR3 nucleotides read TGTGCCTGGGGGCAGCCGATAGGGTACACTGAAGCTTTCTTT. It is translated as CAWGQPIGYTEAFF.